This T cell receptor beta chain emerged from a study of T cells after yellow fever vaccination. Findings and caveats of the study: Abundant bulk-derived clonotypes could contaminate FACS-sorted repertoires.

This clonotype was detected a few times. Its antigen is undetermined. Trimming removed 2 bases at V and 2 bases at J, with 13 bases between. Germline V gives CDR1 KGHSY, CDR2 FQNENV. The CDR3 totals 16 residues. TCRdb reanalysed the 5' RACE reads using MiXCR and keeps one entry per CDR3 protein. The table shows under 250,000 distinct CDR3 sequences, with 6% to 7.5% occurring only once. The clonotype comes from a man aged 30 to 39 who received the YFV17D yellow fever vaccine. This specimen was CD4+ T cells sorted from PBMCs, taken 15 days after the yellow fever booster vaccination. V is TRBV16 and J is TRBJ2-1; no firm D call. CDR3 protein: CASSQREGKTYNEQFF. Here the CDR3 DNA reads TGTGCCAGCAGCCAAAGGGAAGGGAAGACCTACAATGAGCAGTTCTTC.